A single T cell receptor beta chain is shown here with its context. A much more abundant neighbour one base away suggests this may be a read error. CDR1 is SGHTA, CDR2 FQGNSA, per germline. The CDR3 consists of 14 residues. V shed 1 base and J shed 6 bases, with 13 bases lying between them. TCRdb analysed the 5' RACE reads with MiXCR anew, one entry per CDR3 protein. The sample includes tens of thousands of distinct CDR3 sequences, 8% to 10% of them seen just once. Time point here: longitudinal time-point 1 (baseline). This entry comes from a study of neurological immune-mediated disorders. Input material: PBMCs. The chain carries TRBV7-2 and TRBJ2-7; no firm D call. The receptor was isolated from a middle-aged woman in good health. The CDR3, as DNA: TGTGCCAGCAGCTTAGAAGCCAGGTGTCCCGAGCAGTACTTC. Translated: CASSLEARCPEQYF.